What follows are 17 T cell receptor beta chains derived from one specimen sequenced in a study of cytomegalovirus exposure and HLA in healthy donors. With 60 Vbeta and 13 Jbeta primers, the PCR was carried out. TCRdb's copy holds only in-frame clones and misses some; the assay was immunoSEQ multiplex PCR. The sample shows 180,000 or so clones, approximately 81% of them seen only once. The sequenced sample was PBMCs. These receptor sequences come from a male donor in good health and CMV-seronegative.

The V gene is TRBV2, the J gene TRBJ1-2, with 12 bases identical to TRBD1. Germline lookup yields CDR1 SNHLY and CDR2 FYNNEI. Trimming removed 2 bases from V and 4 bases from J; junction bases left unmatched: 5. The CDR3 is made up of 16 amino acids. The CDR3: CASSESGTGGVYGYTF. In nucleotides, the CDR3 is TGTGCCAGCAGTGAATCGGGGACAGGGGGCGTCTATGGCTACACCTTC.

The chain has TRBV30 and TRBJ1-5, with TRBD1 as a possible D gene (5 bases). The CDR3 contains 15 residues. CDR1 GTSNPN and CDR2 SVGIG come from the germline V gene (reference sequence). Deletions cut 3 bases from V and 0 bases from J, with 12 bases between. DNA for the CDR3: TGTGCCTGGAGCCGTTCGACAGTTAGCAATCAGCCCCAGCATTTT. This sequence encodes CAWSRSTVSNQPQHF.

The chain uses TRBV9 and TRBJ1-3, with a tentative D call TRBD1 (5 bases). V lost 0 bases and J lost 1, with 11 bases in between. The CDR3 has 16 amino acids. The germline CDR1 and CDR2 sequences are SGDLS and YYNGEE. The CDR3 reads CASSVDGRESGNTIYF. The DNA for the CDR3 is TGTGCCAGCAGCGTAGACGGCAGGGAATCTGGAAACACCATATATTTT.

This chain uses TRBV4-3 with TRBJ2-7, with TRBD2 identical over 8 bases. CDR1 and CDR2 from the germline V gene are LGHNA and YSLEER. Trimming took 1 base from V and 2 from J; bases not matched to a gene: 10. This CDR3 is built from 17 residues. CDR3 in DNA: TGCGCCAGCAGCCAAGGGCGAGCGGGAGCGATGGCCTACGAGCAGTACTTC. It translates to CASSQGRAGAMAYEQYF.

The genes are TRBV5-1 and TRBJ2-5; 9 bases match TRBD2. V dropped 0 bases and J dropped 3; count of bases not matched to a gene: 18. The CDR3 totals 20 residues. Per the germline V gene, CDR1 is SGHRS and CDR2 is YFSETQ. As DNA, the CDR3 is TGCGCCAGCAGCTTGGCAACGACTAGCGGAGCTGTGTGGGGGGAAGAGACCCAGTACTTC. It specifies CASSLATTSGAVWGEETQYF.

The CDR3: CASSYFSGPLHF. The CDR3 nucleotides read TGTGCCAGCAGTTACTTTTCGGGACCCCTCCACTTT. The chain has TRBV6-5 and TRBJ1-6, with D unclear. Trimming took off 1 base at V and 12 bases at J, with 7 bases between the two ends. Germline V gives CDR1 MNHEY, CDR2 SVGAGI. This CDR3 region has 12 residues.

This clone was detected only once. The V and J genes are TRBV6-9 and TRBJ2-2, with 10 nucleotides matching TRBD2. The V gene's germline CDR1 is MNHGY and CDR2 SVAAGI. The CDR3 contains 21 residues. The junction had 20 bases not matched to a gene; V was cut back by 3 bases and J by 4 bases. The CDR3 region has the DNA TGTGCCAGCAGTTACCAAGGGCAGCGGGAGGGAGGAAACAAGGGCACCGGGGAGCTGTTTTTT. It yields the protein CASSYQGQREGGNKGTGELFF.

The chain combines TRBV7-9 with TRBJ2-5; 8 nucleotides align to TRBD2. CDR1 and CDR2 (germline): SEHNR, FQNEAQ (reference sequence). Trimming at V came to 4 bases and at J to 11 bases, leaving 6 bases not matched to a gene. CDR3 length: 12 amino acids. This CDR3 is CASSSRGGPQYF. Written as DNA, the CDR3 is TGTGCCAGCAGCTCTCGGGGGGGACCGCAGTACTTC. Looking up the rest from reference TRBV7-9 and TRBJ2-5 gives the full variable domain: DTGVSQNPRHKITKRGQNVTFRCDPISEHNRLYWYRQTLGQGPEFLTYFQNEAQLEKSRLLSDRFSAERPKGSFSTLEIQRTEQGDSAMYLCASSSRGGPQYFGPGTRLLVL.

This rearrangement joins TRBV5-6 to TRBJ1-5, with TRBD1 as a possible D gene (5 bases). The CDR3 sequence is 15 residues long. The V and J ends lost 0 bases and 6 bases respectively, with 13 bases between them. Germline loops: CDR1 SGHDT, CDR2 YYEEEE. The CDR3 region is CASSLAGYSSQPQHF. CDR3 nucleotides: TGTGCCAGCAGCTTGGCAGGGTACAGTAGTCAGCCCCAGCATTTT.

This clone was detected once. V and J are TRBV11-3 and TRBJ2-5; 10 positions agree with TRBD2. The DNA end is more similar to TRBJ2-7, so the J call may be wrong. CDR1 is SGHNT, CDR2 YENEEA, per germline. The CDR3 totals 16 residues. The CDR3 loop reads CASSPRPGLALYEQYF. CDR3 nucleotide sequence: TGTGCCAGCAGCCCGCGACCGGGACTAGCGTTATACGAGCAGTACTTC.

The gene calls are TRBV7-9 and TRBJ2-7; D is perhaps TRBD1 (5 bases). Trimming cost V 2 bases and J 0 bases, with 11 bases left between them. Germline V gene lookup returns CDR1 SEHNR and CDR2 FQNEAQ (reference sequence). This CDR3 is built from 15 residues. The DNA for the CDR3 is TGTGCCAGCAGCTTACCCGACAGTAGCTCCTACGAGCAGTACTTC. Residues: CASSLPDSSSYEQYF.

The count of this clone is one. The V gene is TRBV18, the J gene TRBJ2-7, with TRBD1 as a possible D gene (5 bases). Germline CDR1 reads KGHSH; CDR2 reads LQKENI. CDR3 length: 13 residues. Deletions cut 0 bases from V and 12 bases from J, with 15 bases between. This chain's CDR3 is CASSPPPSGALYF. CDR3 DNA sequence: TGTGCCAGCTCACCACCTCCTAGTGGGGCTCTGTACTTC.

J is TRBJ2-1 and V is TRBV9; 7 bases align to TRBD2. With 4 bases clipped from V and 5 bases from J, the junction kept 21 bases outside the gene matches. The germline CDR1 and CDR2 sequences are SGDLS and YYNGEE. The CDR3 sequence is 19 residues long. The CDR3 region is CASSPEGRGSSSPNNEQFF. The CDR3 DNA reads TGTGCCAGCAGCCCCGAAGGACGCGGGAGCTCCTCCCCCAACAATGAGCAGTTCTTC.

The V gene is TRBV5-1, the J gene TRBJ1-1; D gene unclear. Deletions cut 5 bases from V and 3 bases from J, with 17 bases between. This CDR3 is 15 amino acids long. CDR1 is SGHRS and CDR2 is YFSETQ in the germline V gene. This chain's CDR3 is CASSFSGGRDTEAFF. In DNA, the CDR3 is TGCGCCAGCAGTTTTTCGGGAGGTCGGGACACTGAAGCTTTCTTT.

Only a few counts were recorded for this clone. V usage is TRBV29-1 and J usage is TRBJ2-3; D is unresolved. The CDR3 covers 12 residues. CDR1 and CDR2 from the germline V gene are SQVTM and ANQGSEA. CDR3 in amino acids: CSVQTSTDTQYF. In DNA, the CDR3 is TGCTCTGTTCAGACTAGCACAGATACGCAGTATTTT.

About this clone: Mismatch with germline at one junction end may stem from a read error. The CDR3: CSSSTKRGEQFF. The CDR3 DNA reads TGTTCCAGCAGTACCAAACGGGGTGAGCAGTTCTTC. The chain couples TRBV7-9 to TRBJ2-1, with D perhaps TRBD2 (5 bases). Germline V gene lookup returns CDR1 SEHNR and CDR2 FQNEAQ (reference sequence). The length of the CDR3 is 12 residues. Drawing the rest from reference TRBV7-9 and TRBJ2-1, the complete variable domain is DTGVSQNPRHKITKRGQNVTFRCDPISEHNRLYWYRQTLGQGPEFLTYFQNEAQLEKSRLLSDRFSAERPKGSFSTLEIQRTEQGDSAMYLCSSSTKRGEQFFGPGTRLTVL.

This chain links TRBV18 with TRBJ2-7, with D tentatively TRBD2 (6 bases). Trimming removed 3 bases at V and 6 bases at J, with 15 bases between. This CDR3 has 14 residues. Per germline, CDR1 KGHSH and CDR2 LQKENI. The CDR3 region has the DNA TGTGCCAGCTCACCCGACGTACGGACTACCGAGCAGTACTTC. It is translated as CASSPDVRTTEQYF.